The 28 T cell receptor beta chains below come from one sample, sequenced in a study of Graves' ophthalmopathy and Graves' hyperthyroidism. Amplification targeted the TCR beta CDR3 regions, with RNA transcripts as the source material. First-round RT-PCR employed HTBI primers, with a second-round multiplex PCR after it. TCRdb reprocessed the multiplex PCR reads via MiXCR and lists one record per CDR3 protein. Of some 410,000 distinct CDR3 sequences in the sample, under 25% were seen once. The specimen sequenced was peripheral blood. The origin of the receptors is a woman under 30 with stable Graves' hyperthyroidism.

The V gene is TRBV6-5, the J gene TRBJ1-2, with D perhaps TRBD1 (6 bases). Between the trimmed V and J ends, which lost 4 bases and 13 bases, there was a span of 13 bases. The CDR3 length is 11 residues. From germline, CDR1 is MNHEY and CDR2 SVGAGI. The CDR3 bases are TGTGCCAGCAGTTTGAGGGGGGTGTCCACCTTC. This gives the protein CASSLRGVSTF.

This clonotype has ten or more counts. This chain links TRBV28 with TRBJ2-7; either TRBD1 or TRBD2 may fit D (5 bases each). Germline CDR1 reads MDHEN; CDR2 reads SYDVKM. The CDR3 runs to 14 residues. V was pared by 2 bases and J by 3 bases, with 11 bases between. This chain's CDR3 is CASSLQGRLYEQYF. CDR3 coding DNA: TGTGCCAGCAGTTTACAGGGACGCCTCTACGAGCAGTACTTC.

The chain joins TRBV19 to TRBJ1-1; D is undetermined. This CDR3 spans 14 amino acids. The V gene's germline CDR1 is LNHDA and CDR2 SQIVND (reference sequence). With 1 base removed from V and 4 bases from J, the gap between germline ends came to 10 bases. CDR3 nucleotides: TGTGCCAGTAGTATAGCAGGACGGATCACTGAAGCTTTCTTT. This sequence encodes CASSIAGRITEAFF.

This clonotype came up many times. The chain joins TRBV19 to TRBJ1-2; 7 bases fit TRBD1. Germline V gene sequence: CDR1 LNHDA, CDR2 SQIVND (reference sequence). The CDR3 contains 12 residues. With V trimmed by 9 bases and J by 5 bases, 6 bases remained unmatched. DNA of the CDR3: TGTGCCAGCCGGGACAGTCCGTATGGCTACACCTTC. It yields the protein CASRDSPYGYTF.

In its sample, this clonotype was seen once. V is TRBV11-3 and J is TRBJ1-6; TRBD1 might be the D (5 bases). This CDR3 comprises 15 residues. CDR1 and CDR2 from the germline V gene are SGHNT and YENEEA. Trimming shortened V by 6 bases and J by 1 base, and 10 bases separated the two germline ends. The CDR3 region is CASRDSGSYNSPLHF. The CDR3 DNA is TGTGCCAGCAGGGACTCAGGGTCCTATAATTCACCCCTCCACTTT.

The rearrangement joins TRBV9 to TRBJ2-7; possible D gene TRBD1, 6 bases. The V and J ends lost 0 bases and 4 bases respectively, with 11 bases between them. Per the germline V gene, CDR1 is SGDLS and CDR2 is YYNGEE. The CDR3 extends over 14 amino acids. The CDR3 sequence: CASSVAGVGYEQYF. In DNA, the CDR3 is TGTGCCAGCAGCGTAGCAGGGGTGGGTTACGAGCAGTACTTC.

In this sample, this clonotype turned up many times. The chain employs TRBV15 and TRBJ2-5; the D is unclear. This CDR3 region has 14 residues. Trimming removed 9 bases at V and 2 bases at J, with 16 bases between. The germline V gene encodes CDR1 LNHNV and CDR2 YYDKDF (reference sequence). The CDR3 region is CATRPRAVQETQYF. DNA of the CDR3: TGTGCCACGAGACCCCGGGCGGTACAAGAGACCCAGTACTTC.

This clonotype was detected ten times or more. The CDR3 protein is CASSLAPGGRELFF. The DNA for the CDR3 is TGTGCCAGCAGCTTAGCCCCGGGTGGAAGGGAGCTGTTTTTT. The V gene is TRBV11-2, the J gene TRBJ2-2; D is uncertain. The V end was cut by 1 base, the J end by 9 bases, with 12 bases between. The CDR3 spans 14 residues. CDR1 and CDR2 (germline): SGHAT, FQNNGV.

This clonotype appeared a few times. The gene calls are TRBV19 and TRBJ1-5, with a weak D call TRBD1 (5 bases). There are 14 residues in the CDR3. V was shortened by 4 bases and J by 3 bases, with 10 bases between the two germline ends. From germline, CDR1 is LNHDA and CDR2 SQIVND (reference sequence). Here the CDR3 DNA reads TGTGCCAGTAGTAGCCGGGACTTCAATCAGCCCCAGCATTTT. This codes for CASSSRDFNQPQHF.

This clonotype was counted a few times. The chain recombines TRBV6-2 or TRBV6-3 with TRBJ1-5; D might be TRBD1 (5 bases). CDR1 and CDR2 (germline): MNHEY, SVGEGT. This CDR3 spans 14 amino acids. V was cut by 5 bases and J by 6 bases, with 14 bases left in between. The CDR3 is CASSQRGGGQPQHF. Here the CDR3 DNA reads TGTGCCAGCAGTCAGCGGGGGGGAGGTCAGCCCCAGCATTTT.

This clonotype was recorded at least ten times. CDR3 residues: CASRRDLRSAEQYF. For the CDR3, the DNA is TGCGCCAGCAGGCGGGACCTTCGGAGCGCCGAGCAGTACTTC. This chain links TRBV5-1 with TRBJ2-7; D is perhaps TRBD2 (6 bases). Trimming removed 5 bases at V and 6 bases at J, with 18 bases between. Germline values: CDR1 SGHRS, CDR2 YFSETQ. The CDR3 consists of 14 residues.

This clonotype has only a few counts. V is TRBV3-1 and J is TRBJ2-7, with a weak D call TRBD2 (6 bases). Germline CDR1 LGHDT, CDR2 YNNKEL (reference sequence). The CDR3 covers 14 residues. The ends were cut back, 1 base at V and 6 bases at J, with 13 bases in the middle. CDR3 sequence (DNA): TGTGCCAGCAGCCAAGTGGGGGAGGCTAGCGAGCAGTACTTC. It is translated as CASSQVGEASEQYF.

In this sample, this clonotype turned up many times. The gene calls are TRBV27 and TRBJ1-1, with D unresolved. From germline, CDR1 is MNHEY and CDR2 SMNVEV (reference sequence). Trimming removed 5 bases from V and 0 bases from J, with 10 bases in between. This CDR3 spans 14 amino acids. This chain's CDR3 is CASSPQTMNTEAFF. The CDR3 DNA sequence: TGTGCCAGCAGTCCCCAAACCATGAACACTGAAGCTTTCTTT.

This clonotype has ten or more counts. The chain recombines TRBV10-3 with TRBJ2-7; 8 bases line up with TRBD1. The CDR3 is made up of 12 amino acids. After removal of 6 bases from V and 6 bases from J, the junction contained 4 bases not matched to a gene. CDR1 and CDR2 from the germline V gene are ENHRY and SYGVKD. The CDR3 coding sequence is TGTGCCATCAGGGGGACAGGCGGCGAGCAGTACTTC. This sequence encodes CAIRGTGGEQYF.

Many counts were recorded for this clonotype. The genes are TRBV7-2 and TRBJ1-2; 7 nucleotides agree with TRBD1. Losses at the gene ends were 5 bases for V and 3 bases for J; bases not matched to a gene: 3. Looked up from germline, CDR1 is SGHTA and CDR2 is FQGNSA. This CDR3 contains 13 residues. The CDR3 nucleotides read TGTGCCAGCAGCCTTGACAGGGACTATGGCTACACCTTC. Translation gives CASSLDRDYGYTF.

This clonotype was found many times. The CDR3, as DNA: TGTGCCAGCAGCCTCCGCAGACAGGGACTTGTTGGCTACACCTTC. This codes for CASSLRRQGLVGYTF. The genes are TRBV28 and TRBJ1-2; 7 bases are shared with TRBD1. Trimming at V came to 6 bases and at J to 7 bases, leaving 14 bases not matched to a gene. Germline assignment: CDR1 MDHEN and CDR2 SYDVKM. The length of the CDR3 is 15 residues.

This clonotype was detected many times. The rearrangement uses TRBV10-3 and TRBJ1-1; D gene unclear. Germline assignment: CDR1 ENHRY and CDR2 SYGVKD. V lost 3 bases to trimming and J lost 1 base, with 9 bases between them. The CDR3 extends over 14 amino acids. CDR3 sequence (DNA): TGTGCCATCAGTGAATTAGCATCGAACACTGAAGCTTTCTTT. It yields the protein CAISELASNTEAFF.

With regard to this clonotype: This may stem from a read error, because a much larger clone lies one nucleotide away. This chain connects TRBV24-1 to TRBJ2-5, with 7 positions matching TRBD2. The CDR3 is 15 residues long. Germline V lookup: CDR1 KGHDR, CDR2 SFDVKD. Here the CDR3 DNA reads TGTGCCACCAGTGATGAGCCTAGCGGAAAAGAGACCAAGTACTTC. This encodes CATSDEPSGKETKYF.

This clonotype was counted many times. This chain uses TRBV5-1 with TRBJ1-2; the D is unclear. Germline loops: CDR1 SGHRS, CDR2 YFSETQ. CDR3 length: 14 residues. Trimming pared 0 bases from V and 3 bases from J, leaving 9 bases between. The CDR3 nucleotides read TGCGCCAGCAGCTTGGGGCTCGTTCACTATGGCTACACCTTC. Its protein is CASSLGLVHYGYTF.

This clonotype was seen a few times. The chain has TRBV6-2 or TRBV6-3 and TRBJ1-5, with 10 positions matching TRBD1. CDR3 size: 15 residues. Germline V CDR1 and CDR2: MNHEY, SVGEGT. V lost 6 bases, J lost 5 bases, and 7 bases stayed unmatched. The CDR3 region is CASRLDRGPDQPQHF. CDR3 nucleotide sequence: TGTGCCAGCAGGCTTGACAGGGGGCCCGATCAGCCCCAGCATTTT.

This clonotype has ten or more counts. The genes are TRBV24-1 and TRBJ2-5; the D gene could be TRBD1 or TRBD2 (5 bases each). Deletions cut 4 bases from V and 9 bases from J, with 14 bases between. The CDR3 extends over 13 amino acids. CDR1 and CDR2 (germline): KGHDR, SFDVKD. The CDR3 sequence: CATSELGAEAQYF. CDR3 bases: TGTGCCACCAGTGAACTCGGGGCGGAGGCCCAGTACTTC.

This clonotype was observed at least ten times. Compared with germline, one end of the junction differs, possibly owing to a read error. The chain joins TRBV13 to TRBJ1-2; D is possibly TRBD1 (6 bases). From germline, CDR1 is PRHDT and CDR2 FYEKMQ (reference sequence). The CDR3 runs 14 residues. Here the CDR3 reads CASSVGGRTYGYTF. The CDR3 DNA reads as TGTGCCAGCAGCGTAGGGGGGCGCACCTATGGCTACACCTTC.

This clonotype was counted ten times or more. One junction end does not reproduce the germline sequence, and a read error may be involved. The chain recombines TRBV4-1 with TRBJ1-6; the D gene is possibly TRBD1 (5 bases). The CDR3 covers 14 residues. CDR1 and CDR2 (germline): MGHRA, YSYEKL. The CDR3 protein is CGSSQDHRLSPLHF. In nucleotides, the CDR3 is TGCGGCAGCAGCCAAGATCACAGGTTGTCACCCCTCCACTTT.

The chain carries TRBV28 and TRBJ2-5; D call uncertain. Germline CDR1 and CDR2: MDHEN and SYDVKM. The length of the CDR3 is 13 residues. V was trimmed by 6 bases and J by 0 bases, leaving 8 bases between them. The CDR3: CASSTVYQETQYF. The CDR3 DNA is TGTGCCAGCAGCACAGTCTACCAAGAGACCCAGTACTTC.

Ten or more counts support this clonotype. The J gene is TRBJ2-5, the V gene TRBV27, with D hard to call. The V end lost 8 bases, the J end lost 3 bases, and 13 bases lay between the germline ends. The germline V gene encodes CDR1 MNHEY and CDR2 SMNVEV (reference sequence). The CDR3 sequence is 13 residues long. CDR3 amino acids: CASRRHVEETQYF. CDR3 nucleotide sequence: TGTGCCAGCCGCCGTCACGTCGAAGAGACCCAGTACTTC.

Details on this clonotype: The conserved closing phenylalanine or tryptophan is absent in this CDR3, likely reflecting a read error. CDR3 DNA: TGTGCCAGCTCACCAGGGAGCAATCAGCCCCAGCATTAT. This sequence encodes CASSPGSNQPQHY. J is TRBJ1-5 and V is TRBV18; D not resolved. The CDR3 is 13 amino acids. With 2 bases removed from V and 1 base from J, the gap between germline ends came to 3 bases. Germline-derived CDR1 and CDR2 are KGHSH and LQKENI.

This clonotype came up many times. The chain joins TRBV7-2 to TRBJ2-7; 10 nucleotides align to TRBD2. Germline values: CDR1 SGHTA, CDR2 FQGNSA. V lost 1 base to trimming and J lost 7 bases; unmatched junction nucleotides: 4. This CDR3 has 14 residues. CDR3 sequence: CASSLEAGLAEQYF. CDR3 DNA: TGTGCCAGCAGCTTAGAGGCGGGACTAGCGGAGCAGTACTTC. The full variable domain, completed using reference TRBV7-2 and TRBJ2-7, is GAGVSQSPSNKVTEKGKDVELRCDPISGHTALYWYRQSLGQGLEFLIYFQGNSAPDKSGLPSDRFSAERTGGSVSTLTIQRTQQEDSAVYLCASSLEAGLAEQYFGPGTRLTVT.

CDR3 protein: CASSDSGQASYEQYF. The CDR3 region has the DNA TGTGCCAGCAGTGACTCGGGACAGGCATCCTACGAGCAGTACTTC. The chain employs TRBV2 and TRBJ2-7; 8 bases match TRBD1. The CDR3 has 15 residues. The V segment lost 3 bases and the J segment 1 base; nucleotides outside the gene matches: 5. Germline lookup yields CDR1 SNHLY and CDR2 FYNNEI.